This is a list of T cell receptor beta chains from one sample in a study of cytomegalovirus exposure and HLA in healthy donors. Method: immunoSEQ multiplex PCR; TCRdb's copy keeps in-frame clones and lacks some. Its listing shows 130,000 or so clones. Sequenced sample: PBMCs. All receptors come from a woman between 55 and 75 years old in good health and CMV-seronegative. The CDR3 runs from the conserved cysteine through the conserved F or W. D genes are given only for firm matches.

d_gene: NA
v_gene: TRBV7-9
j_gene: TRBJ2-3
CDR3aa: CASSVSDTQYF
CDR3nt: TGTGCCAGCAGCGTGTCGGATACGCAGTATTTT

d_gene: TRBD1
v_gene: TRBV28
j_gene: TRBJ1-1
CDR3aa: CASSPHQGDTEAFF
CDR3nt: TGTGCCAGCAGTCCTCATCAGGGGGACACTGAAGCTTTCTTT

d_gene: NA
v_gene: TRBV15
j_gene: TRBJ2-1
CDR3aa: CATSSPTGRISYNEQFF
CDR3nt: TGTGCCACCAGCAGTCCTACCGGGAGAATCTCCTACAATGAGCAGTTCTTC

d_gene: TRBD1
v_gene: TRBV10-3
j_gene: TRBJ2-7
CDR3aa: CAIRPGTESSYEQYF
CDR3nt: TGTGCCATCAGGCCCGGGACAGAAAGCTCCTACGAGCAGTACTTC

d_gene: TRBD2
v_gene: TRBV4-1
j_gene: TRBJ2-3
CDR3aa: CASSQIAGVGPDTQYF
CDR3nt: TGCGCCAGCAGCCAAATAGCGGGAGTGGGACCAGATACGCAGTATTTT

d_gene: NA
v_gene: TRBV6-6
j_gene: TRBJ2-7
CDR3aa: CASRRSSGYNYEQYF
CDR3nt: TGTGCCAGCAGGCGTAGTAGCGGATATAACTACGAGCAGTACTTC

d_gene: TRBD2
v_gene: TRBV11-3
j_gene: TRBJ2-1
CDR3aa: CASSPRGLAGYNEQFF
CDR3nt: TGTGCCAGCAGCCCGCGGGGACTAGCGGGTTACAATGAGCAGTTCTTC

d_gene: TRBD2
v_gene: TRBV4-1
j_gene: TRBJ2-1
CDR3aa: CASSPNEVGGYHNEQFF
CDR3nt: TGCGCCAGCAGCCCGAATGAGGTGGGGGGGTATCACAATGAGCAGTTCTTC

d_gene: NA
v_gene: TRBV4-1
j_gene: TRBJ1-4
CDR3aa: CASSQGGTNTYGDNEKLFF
CDR3nt: TGCGCCAGCAGCCAAGGCGGGACCAACACCTATGGGGATAATGAAAAACTGTTTTTT

d_gene: TRBD1
v_gene: TRBV29-1
j_gene: TRBJ2-3
CDR3aa: CSVKTARGPDTQYF
CDR3nt: TGCAGCGTTAAAACGGCTAGGGGGCCAGATACGCAGTATTTT

d_gene: NA
v_gene: TRBV10-1
j_gene: TRBJ2-2
CDR3aa: CASSEASANTGELFF
CDR3nt: TGCGCCAGCAGTGAGGCCAGCGCGAACACCGGGGAGCTGTTTTTT

d_gene: NA
v_gene: TRBV7-9
j_gene: TRBJ2-3
CDR3aa: CASSFVRLTTDTQYF
CDR3nt: TGTGCCAGCAGCTTTGTGAGACTGACCACAGATACGCAGTATTTT

d_gene: NA
v_gene: TRBV28
j_gene: TRBJ1-2
CDR3aa: CASTTPGGNYGYTF
CDR3nt: TGTGCCAGCACCACCCCTGGGGGGAACTATGGCTACACCTTC

d_gene: TRBD1
v_gene: TRBV6-5
j_gene: TRBJ2-7
CDR3aa: CASSYRDREYEQYF
CDR3nt: TGTGCCAGCAGTTATAGGGACAGGGAGTACGAGCAGTACTTC

d_gene: TRBD1
v_gene: TRBV5-1
j_gene: TRBJ2-1
CDR3aa: CASGLMGDRSYNEQFF
CDR3nt: TGCGCCAGCGGCCTTATGGGGGACAGATCCTACAATGAGCAGTTCTTC

d_gene: NA
v_gene: TRBV19
j_gene: TRBJ1-6
CDR3aa: CASRGGASSYNSPLHF
CDR3nt: TGTGCCAGTAGGGGTGGGGCAAGCTCCTATAATTCACCCCTCCACTTT

d_gene: TRBD2
v_gene: TRBV18
j_gene: TRBJ2-5
CDR3aa: CASSAYSGGGPQETQYF
CDR3nt: TGTGCCAGCTCGGCTTACTCCGGGGGGGGTCCCCAAGAGACCCAGTACTTC

d_gene: NA
v_gene: TRBV15
j_gene: TRBJ2-1
CDR3aa: CATSRQGRSEQFF
CDR3nt: TGTGCCACCAGCAGGCAGGGCCGGAGTGAGCAGTTCTTC

d_gene: TRBD2
v_gene: TRBV19
j_gene: TRBJ2-1
CDR3aa: CASSIWTSGGYNEQFF
CDR3nt: TGTGCCAGTAGTATTTGGACTAGCGGGGGTTACAATGAGCAGTTCTTC

d_gene: TRBD1
v_gene: TRBV11-2
j_gene: TRBJ1-2
CDR3aa: CASSRDRLNYGYTF
CDR3nt: TGTGCCAGCAGCCGGGACAGGCTCAACTATGGCTACACCTTC

d_gene: TRBD1
v_gene: TRBV4-1
j_gene: TRBJ1-1
CDR3aa: CASSQADRAGAFF
CDR3nt: TGCGCCAGCAGCCAAGCAGACAGGGCCGGAGCTTTCTTT

d_gene: TRBD1
v_gene: TRBV28
j_gene: TRBJ1-1
CDR3aa: CASSRQGGRTEAFF
CDR3nt: TGTGCCAGCAGCCGACAGGGGGGTCGGACTGAAGCTTTCTTT

d_gene: TRBD1
v_gene: TRBV4-1
j_gene: TRBJ1-1
CDR3aa: CASSQAGQVNTEAFF
CDR3nt: TGCGCCAGCAGCCAAGCCGGACAGGTGAACACTGAAGCTTTCTTT

d_gene: NA
v_gene: TRBV4-1
j_gene: TRBJ2-6
CDR3aa: CASSQPTSGANVLTF
CDR3nt: TGCGCCAGCAGCCAACCTACTTCTGGGGCCAACGTCCTGACTTTC

d_gene: TRBD1
v_gene: TRBV5-4
j_gene: TRBJ1-2
CDR3aa: CASSAQGAGYGYTF
CDR3nt: TGTGCCAGCAGCGCTCAGGGGGCAGGGTATGGCTACACCTTC

d_gene: NA
v_gene: TRBV7-9
j_gene: TRBJ1-1
CDR3aa: CASSLMGESLAAFF
CDR3nt: TGTGCCAGCAGCTTAATGGGGGAGTCACTAGCAGCTTTCTTT

d_gene: NA
v_gene: TRBV6-4
j_gene: TRBJ1-2
CDR3aa: CASAPRGRAFGYTF
CDR3nt: TGTGCCAGCGCCCCGCGGGGCAGGGCTTTTGGCTACACCTTC

d_gene: TRBD1
v_gene: TRBV25-1
j_gene: TRBJ2-3
CDR3aa: CAMVDRTDTQYF
CDR3nt: TGTGCCATGGTGGACAGGACAGATACGCAGTATTTT

d_gene: NA
v_gene: TRBV5-1
j_gene: TRBJ1-2
CDR3aa: CASSSGTPYGYTF
CDR3nt: TGCGCCAGCAGCTCCGGGACACCTTATGGCTACACCTTC

d_gene: TRBD2
v_gene: TRBV7-9
j_gene: TRBJ2-7
CDR3aa: CASSLGTSGSYEQYF
CDR3nt: TGTGCCAGCAGCTTAGGGACTAGCGGGAGCTACGAGCAGTACTTC

d_gene: TRBD2
v_gene: TRBV10-3
j_gene: TRBJ2-4
CDR3aa: CAISTRTSGNIQYF
CDR3nt: TGTGCCATCAGCACAAGGACTAGCGGAAACATTCAGTACTTC

d_gene: NA
v_gene: TRBV6-6
j_gene: TRBJ1-1
CDR3aa: CASSYLAAEAFF
CDR3nt: TGTGCCAGCAGTTACTTGGCGGCTGAAGCTTTCTTT

d_gene: TRBD1
v_gene: TRBV4-1
j_gene: TRBJ2-7
CDR3aa: CASSQAGTGAYEQYF
CDR3nt: TGCGCCAGCAGCCAAGCCGGGACAGGGGCCTACGAGCAGTACTTC

d_gene: TRBD1
v_gene: TRBV30
j_gene: TRBJ2-3
CDR3aa: CAWSGGQGTDTQYF
CDR3nt: TGTGCCTGGAGTGGGGGACAGGGCACAGATACGCAGTATTTT

d_gene: TRBD1
v_gene: TRBV18
j_gene: TRBJ2-6
CDR3aa: CASSPQLGQGLSGANVLTF
CDR3nt: TGTGCCAGCTCACCACAACTGGGACAGGGCCTCTCTGGGGCCAACGTCCTGACTTTC

d_gene: NA
v_gene: TRBV28
j_gene: TRBJ1-3
CDR3aa: CASRTAGGENTIYF
CDR3nt: TGTGCCAGCCGAACCGCGGGGGGAGAAAACACCATATATTTT

d_gene: TRBD1
v_gene: TRBV5-1
j_gene: TRBJ2-7
CDR3aa: CASGPGTGTYEQYF
CDR3nt: TGCGCCAGCGGACCCGGGACAGGTACCTACGAGCAGTACTTC

d_gene: TRBD1
v_gene: TRBV7-9
j_gene: TRBJ2-7
CDR3aa: CASRSEEGQGAYEQYF
CDR3nt: TGTGCCAGCAGGTCTGAGGAGGGACAGGGGGCCTACGAGCAGTACTTC

d_gene: NA
v_gene: TRBV28
j_gene: TRBJ2-7
CDR3aa: CASSEPRGIYEQYF
CDR3nt: TGTGCCAGCAGTGAACCCAGGGGAATCTACGAGCAGTACTTC

d_gene: NA
v_gene: TRBV2
j_gene: TRBJ2-7
CDR3aa: CASTGISSYEQYF
CDR3nt: TGTGCCAGCACGGGGATAAGCTCCTACGAGCAGTACTTC

d_gene: TRBD1
v_gene: TRBV7-6
j_gene: TRBJ1-4
CDR3aa: CASSLVPGTGERNEKLFF
CDR3nt: TGTGCCAGCAGCTTGGTTCCCGGGACAGGGGAACGTAATGAAAAACTGTTTTTT

d_gene: NA
v_gene: TRBV14
j_gene: TRBJ2-7
CDR3aa: CASSQEHSYEQYF
CDR3nt: TGTGCCAGCAGCCAAGAACACTCCTACGAGCAGTACTTC

d_gene: NA
v_gene: TRBV27
j_gene: TRBJ2-1
CDR3aa: CASHLGAGSSYNEQFF
CDR3nt: TGTGCCAGCCACCTGGGGGCGGGTAGCTCCTACAATGAGCAGTTCTTC

d_gene: NA
v_gene: TRBV6-1
j_gene: TRBJ1-2
CDR3aa: CASSLQGNYGYTF
CDR3nt: TGTGCCAGCAGTTTGCAGGGCAACTATGGCTACACCTTC

d_gene: NA
v_gene: TRBV5-1
j_gene: TRBJ1-1
CDR3aa: CASSRSTENTEAFF
CDR3nt: TGCGCCAGCAGCCGTTCGACAGAGAACACTGAAGCTTTCTTT

d_gene: NA
v_gene: TRBV5-1
j_gene: TRBJ2-6
CDR3aa: CASSTAGYDVLTF
CDR3nt: TGCGCCAGCAGCACCGCGGGGTACGACGTCCTGACTTTC

d_gene: NA
v_gene: TRBV7-9
j_gene: TRBJ2-1
CDR3aa: CASSPSGTQGQFF
CDR3nt: TGTGCCAGCAGCCCCTCGGGGACACAGGGGCAGTTCTTC

d_gene: TRBD1
v_gene: TRBV7-9
j_gene: TRBJ2-7
CDR3aa: CASSLPGQAREQYF
CDR3nt: TGTGCCAGCAGCTTACCGGGACAGGCGAGGGAGCAGTACTTC

d_gene: TRBD1
v_gene: TRBV19
j_gene: TRBJ1-5
CDR3aa: CASSAAGTVFNQPQHF
CDR3nt: TGTGCCAGTAGTGCCGCCGGGACAGTATTCAATCAGCCCCAGCATTTT

d_gene: NA
v_gene: TRBV4-2
j_gene: TRBJ1-3
CDR3aa: CASSQDHSGNTIYF
CDR3nt: TGTGCCAGCAGCCAAGACCACTCTGGAAACACCATATATTTT

d_gene: TRBD1
v_gene: TRBV10-3
j_gene: TRBJ2-3
CDR3aa: CAISPDRGYPRGRDTQYF
CDR3nt: TGTGCCATCAGCCCGGACAGGGGGTATCCCCGAGGCAGGGATACGCAGTATTTT

d_gene: TRBD1
v_gene: TRBV2
j_gene: TRBJ1-1
CDR3aa: CASSRGTGNTEAFF
CDR3nt: TGTGCCAGCAGTCGTGGGACAGGGAACACTGAAGCTTTCTTT

d_gene: NA
v_gene: TRBV5-1
j_gene: TRBJ1-1
CDR3aa: CASSFSQTYNTEAFF
CDR3nt: TGCGCCAGCAGCTTTTCACAGACCTATAACACTGAAGCTTTCTTT